This TCR beta chain was profiled in a study of blood T cell repertoires in COVID-19. In the study overall: Material from acute and convalescent COVID-19 was sourced from the United States, Italy and Spain. T cells, B-cell-depleted T cells, or PBMCs supplied cDNA or gDNA.

Ten or more counts support this clone. Under the authors' procedure: It was from reference gene primer amplification that nucleated cell counts were estimated. Method: immunoSEQ multiplex PCR; TCRdb's copy keeps in-frame clones and lacks some. V and J calls and clone size come straight from that table; D and trimming were deduced from the DNA. Of about 120,000 clones in the sample, 88% are singletons; the top ten hold 1.5%. The CDR3 extends over 13 amino acids. Trimming cost V 7 bases and J 7 bases; bases outside gene matches: 7. Germline V gene sequence: CDR1 SEHNR, CDR2 FQNEAQ (reference sequence). Source material: peripheral blood. This sequence joins TRBV7-9 and TRBJ2-1; TRBD1 aligns across 7 bases. The origin of this receptor is a human donor in a cohort sampled during active COVID-19. DNA for the CDR3: TGTGCCAGCATTCTAAGACAGGGAAATGAGCAGTTCTTC. Translation gives CASILRQGNEQFF.